This TCR beta chain was retrieved from a study of cytomegalovirus exposure and HLA in healthy donors. About the study: The approximately 120 validation repertoires used the same platform as the approximately 670 first-cohort repertoires, a later analysis reported.

Profiled with immunoSEQ multiplex PCR; TCRdb holds only in-frame clones, not every one. The repertoire includes 100,000 to 150,000 clones, around 94% of them detected once, and approximately 1.3% sits in the top ten. V gave up 2 bases and J gave up 5 bases; unmatched junction bases: 14. From germline, CDR1 is SEHNR and CDR2 FQNEAQ (reference sequence). The CDR3 runs 18 residues. The rearrangement links TRBV7-9 to TRBJ2-3, with 9 bases that match TRBD2. The sequencing sample was made of PBMCs. The origin of this receptor is a woman aged 18-29 years in good health and CMV-seronegative. The DNA of the CDR3 is TGTGCCAGCAGCTTAAAACGCGGCGCGGGGGGGCCTAGAGATACGCAGTATTTT. This translates into CASSLKRGAGGPRDTQYF.